Listed below are T cell receptor beta chains from one sample, sequenced in a study of T cells in Graves' hyperthyroidism and ophthalmopathy. TCRdb reanalysed the multiplex PCR reads using MiXCR and keeps one entry per CDR3 protein. The sample consists of under 700,000 distinct CDR3 sequences, 15% to 20% of them appearing once. The sequenced sample consisted of blood. These TCRs come from a woman between 18 and 30 years old with Graves' hyperthyroidism. CDR3s include the opening cysteine and the closing phenylalanine or tryptophan. Each record gives: D gene, J gene, V gene, clone size, CDR3 DNA, CDR3 protein. A D gene is named only where the DNA matches it firmly. Expanded clones get a size class; other rows say once, few or many, or leave the size out.

>TRBD1|TRBJ1-1|TRBV18|many
TGTGCCAGCTCACGACAGGACAGGGCGAAAGCTTTCTTT
CASSRQDRAKAFF
>TRBD2|TRBJ2-1|TRBV4-1|few
TGCGCCAGCAGCCAAGTCGTAGCGGGGGGTTACAATGAGCAGTTCTTC
CASSQVVAGGYNEQFF
>TRBD2|TRBJ2-5|TRBV20-1|-
TGCAGTGCACCGGACGTCCCGGGACTAGCGGCGGGAGGCCAAGAGACCCAGTACTTC
CSAPDVPGLAAGGQETQYF
>TRBD1|TRBJ2-1|TRBV30|many
TGTGCCTGGAGTGTAACAGGGGCGAATGAGCAGTTCTTC
CAWSVTGANEQFF
>-|TRBJ2-5|TRBV7-9|few
TGTGCCAGCAGCTTAGCGCCAAGCCGCGAGGAGACCCAGTACTTC
CASSLAPSREETQYF
>-|TRBJ1-5|TRBV6-2/TRBV6-3|-
TGTGCCAGCACATATGAGACACCATTTAGCAATCAGCCCCAGCATTTT
CASTYETPFSNQPQHF
>TRBD2|TRBJ2-3|TRBV6-4|-
TGTGCCAGCAGTGACATCCCAGCGGGAAACACAGATACGCAGTATTTT
CASSDIPAGNTDTQYF
>TRBD2|TRBJ2-3|TRBV6-4|few
TGTGCCAGCTCGGGGCGGGAGACAGATACGCAGTATTTT
CASSGRETDTQYF
>-|TRBJ1-2|TRBV5-6|-
TGTGCCAGCAGTTTTTTGCAGGGGATGAACTATGGCTACACCTTC
CASSFLQGMNYGYTF
>-|TRBJ1-5|TRBV30|many
TGTGCCTGGTCAGGTGGGAATCAGCCCCAGCATTTT
CAWSGGNQPQHF
>-|TRBJ2-7|TRBV14|-
TGTGCCAGCAGCCGATATTTCGGCGCGGCGGACGAGCAGTACTTC
CASSRYFGAADEQYF
>-|TRBJ1-1|TRBV6-9|-
TGTGCCAGCAGTTACCATTCGCTGAACACTGAAGCTTTCTTT
CASSYHSLNTEAFF
>-|TRBJ1-2|TRBV4-2|-
TGTGCCAGCAGCCAAACCAAGGGGAATCTAAACTATGGCTACACCTTC
CASSQTKGNLNYGYTF
>-|TRBJ1-5|TRBV6-5|-
TGTGCCAGCAATTACCCACGGGGTAGTGAAAATCAGCCCCAGCATTTT
CASNYPRGSENQPQHF
>TRBD1|TRBJ1-6|TRBV20-1|few
TGCAGTGCTAGATCCCTGAAGGGGGCCCATTCACCCCTCCACTTT
CSARSLKGAHSPLHF
>TRBD1|TRBJ2-3|TRBV10-1|many
TGCGCCAGCAAACCGGGACAGAGCACAGATACGCAGTATTTT
CASKPGQSTDTQYF
>TRBD1|TRBJ1-1|TRBV19|few
TGTGCCAGTAGTATCACGTTTCGGACAGGGGTTCGCACTGAAGCTTTCTTT
CASSITFRTGVRTEAFF
>TRBD1|TRBJ2-5|TRBV28|-
TGTGCCAGCAGCCCGGGACAGACTCCGGAGACCCAGTACTTC
CASSPGQTPETQYF
>TRBD2|TRBJ2-3|TRBV6-1|few
TGTGCCAGCGGCTGGACTAGCGGGAGCGCTAGCACAGATACGCAGTATTTT
CASGWTSGSASTDTQYF
>-|TRBJ1-1|TRBV28|many
TGTGCCAGCAGTTTAAGGGTAGGAGCATCGAGCACTGAAGCTTTCTTT
CASSLRVGASSTEAFF
>-|TRBJ2-7|TRBV10-3|many
TGTGCCATCAGTGTGCTACCGCAGGCTACCGAGCAGTACTTC
CAISVLPQATEQYF
>-|TRBJ2-7|TRBV25-1|-
TGTGCCAGCAGTGGGGACTCCCGAACCTACGAGCAGTACTTC
CASSGDSRTYEQYF
>TRBD2|TRBJ2-2|TRBV6-1|few
TGTGCCAGCAGTCGAACGATGACTAGCGGGGGGATCGGGGAGCTGTTTTTT
CASSRTMTSGGIGELFF
>TRBD2|TRBJ2-2|TRBV29-1|many
TGCAGCGTTGAATTGGCGGGAGGGCACACCGGGGAGCTGTTTTTT
CSVELAGGHTGELFF
>-|TRBJ1-3|TRBV13|-
TGTGCCAGCAGCTTTTGGGGGAGAGGCGGAAACACCATATATTTT
CASSFWGRGGNTIYF
>-|TRBJ1-2|TRBV10-3|-
TGTGCCATCAGTGACAACAACTATGGCTACACCTTC
CAISDNNYGYTF
>-|TRBJ2-7|TRBV7-8|many
TGTGCCAGCAGCTTAGCCCCCCGTATCGGGGACGAGCAGTACTTC
CASSLAPRIGDEQYF
>TRBD1|TRBJ2-7|TRBV12-3/TRBV12-4|many
TGTGCCAGCAGGCCGGGACAGGGGGGTGCCTACGAGCAGTACTTC
CASRPGQGGAYEQYF
>TRBD2|TRBJ2-7|TRBV7-8|few
TGTGCCAGCAGCTTTGTTCGTGCGGGAGTCGGCCTAGCTCACGAGCAGTACTTC
CASSFVRAGVGLAHEQYF
>-|TRBJ1-5|TRBV6-1|many
TGTGCCAGCCCTAATATATCATTTCAGCCCCAGCATTTT
CASPNISFQPQHF
>TRBD1|TRBJ2-7|TRBV6-2/TRBV6-3|-
TGTGCCAGCAGTACTCCCAGGACAGGCGGCTCCTACGAGCAGTACTTC
CASSTPRTGGSYEQYF
>TRBD2|TRBJ2-1|TRBV20-1|-
TGCAGTGCTCCAAGTTGGCGGGAGACGGACAATGAGCAGTTCTTC
CSAPSWRETDNEQFF
>-|TRBJ2-5|TRBV13|-
TGTGCCAGCAGCTCGAGGGGGGGCGTAGAACGAGAGACCCAGTACTTC
CASSSRGGVERETQYF
>TRBD2|TRBJ2-7|TRBV20-1|few
TGCAGTGCTAACCCTGGGACTAGCGGAAGCTACGAGCAGTACTTC
CSANPGTSGSYEQYF
>-|TRBJ1-1|TRBV3-1|many
TGTGCCAGCAGCGGGGGAATCACACGTAACACTGAAGCTTTCTTT
CASSGGITRNTEAFF
>-|TRBJ1-5|TRBV18|many
TGTGCCAGCTCACCCAGTAGCAATCAGCCCCAGCATTTT
CASSPSSNQPQHF
>-|TRBJ2-5|TRBV5-1|few
TGCGCCAGCAGCTTGTTGGGAACATTGAGGTCGACCCAGTACTTC
CASSLLGTLRSTQYF
>-|TRBJ1-6|TRBV4-2|-
TGTGCCAGCAGCCGACCGGACGGACTACCCCTCCACTTT
CASSRPDGLPLHF
>-|TRBJ2-5|TRBV6-1|-
TGTGCCAGCAGTTCCCCCGGGTTTAGGGGAGAGACCCAGTACTTC
CASSSPGFRGETQYF
>-|TRBJ2-7|TRBV12-3/TRBV12-4|-
TGTGCCAGCACTATGGGGGGGGGGGCGGGGGAGCAGTACTTC
CASTMGGGAGEQYF
>TRBD2|TRBJ2-5|TRBV18|few
TGTGCCAGCTCACCACCGGGCGGGAGCCCACAAGAGACCCAGTACTTC
CASSPPGGSPQETQYF
>-|TRBJ1-2|TRBV4-3|few
TGCGCCAGCAGCCCCGGGACCCAGGCTTATGGCTACACCTTC
CASSPGTQAYGYTF
>TRBD2|TRBJ2-2|TRBV7-2|-
TGTGCCAGCAGCTATGGGACTAGCGGGAGGGCCGCCACCGGGGAGCTGTTTTTT
CASSYGTSGRAATGELFF
>-|TRBJ2-3|TRBV28|-
TGTGCCAGCAGTTTTGTTAGCGCAGCAGATACGCAGTATTTT
CASSFVSAADTQYF
>-|TRBJ1-4|TRBV5-4|-
TGTGCCAGCAGCACTGAACCGGATGAAAAACTGTTTTTT
CASSTEPDEKLFF
>-|TRBJ2-6|TRBV4-3|-
TGCGCCAGCAGCCGCAGGCCTCGAGGGGGGGGCTCTGGGGCCAACGTCCTGACTTTC
CASSRRPRGGGSGANVLTF
>-|TRBJ2-4|TRBV5-1|few
TGCGCCAGCAGCGACTATACAAACTCCCTAGCCAAAAACATTCAGTACTTC
CASSDYTNSLAKNIQYF
>-|TRBJ2-3|TRBV15|many
TGTGCCACCAGCAGAGCTGATGGTGGGTCTTTTACGCAGTATTTT
CATSRADGGSFTQYF
>-|TRBJ2-1|TRBV11-3|many
TGTGCCAGCAGCTTAGAGGGGATCGATGAGCAGTTCTTC
CASSLEGIDEQFF
>TRBD1|TRBJ1-1|TRBV28|-
TGTGCCAGCAGTGTGACAGGGTGGGCTGAAGCTTTCTTT
CASSVTGWAEAFF
>TRBD2|TRBJ2-2|TRBV29-1|-
TGCAGCGGTCGGTCGGGCGGGAGCACCACCGGGGAGCTGTTTTTT
CSGRSGGSTTGELFF
>TRBD1|TRBJ1-5|TRBV3-1|many
TGTGCCAGCAGCCAAGATCCGGCAGGGGGCGCGAATCAGCCCCAGCATTTT
CASSQDPAGGANQPQHF